This T cell receptor (beta chain) is from a study of blood T cell repertoires in COVID-19. Study background: Researchers got acute and convalescent COVID-19 samples from the United States, Italy and Spain. T cells, B-cell-depleted T cells, or PBMCs supplied cDNA or gDNA.

The length of the CDR3 is 13 residues. The germline CDR1 and CDR2 sequences are SGHAT and FQNNGV. J gave up 4 bases and V 3 bases, and 1 base lay outside the gene matches. Original methodology: Amplifying reference gene primers gave estimates of nucleated cell counts. Method: immunoSEQ multiplex PCR; TCRdb's copy keeps in-frame clones and lacks some. That table supplies the V and J calls and clone size; D and trimming were determined from the DNA. The sample records about 43,000 clones, 80% to 90% being singletons. J is TRBJ1-1 and V is TRBV11-2; 8 nucleotides match TRBD1. The sequence came from a human donor in a cohort sampled during active COVID-19. Sequencing was performed on peripheral blood. The CDR3 protein is CASSFTGGTEAFF. The CDR3 nucleotides are TGTGCCAGCAGCTTCACAGGGGGCACTGAAGCTTTCTTT.